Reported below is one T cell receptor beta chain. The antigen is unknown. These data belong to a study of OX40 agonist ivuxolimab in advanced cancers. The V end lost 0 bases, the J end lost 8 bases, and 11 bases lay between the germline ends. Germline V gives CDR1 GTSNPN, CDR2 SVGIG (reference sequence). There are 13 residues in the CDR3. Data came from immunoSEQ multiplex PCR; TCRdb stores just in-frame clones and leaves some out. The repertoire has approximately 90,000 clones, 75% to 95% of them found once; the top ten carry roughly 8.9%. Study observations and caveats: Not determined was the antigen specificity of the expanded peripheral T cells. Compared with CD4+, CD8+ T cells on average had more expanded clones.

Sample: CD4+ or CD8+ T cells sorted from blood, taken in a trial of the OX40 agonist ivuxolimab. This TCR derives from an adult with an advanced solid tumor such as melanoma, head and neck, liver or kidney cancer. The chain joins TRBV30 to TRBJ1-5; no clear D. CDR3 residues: CAWSVSVGEPQHF. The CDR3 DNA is TGTGCCTGGAGTGTTTCTGTAGGCGAGCCCCAGCATTTT.